This TCR beta chain was captured in a study of shared clonotypes between healthy human individuals. Findings and limits, study-wide: Estimated richness was generally greater in naive than memory subsets. Specimens sampled were limited to blood, with tissue repertoires likely differing.

Across several immunoSEQ plates, the genomic DNA of each subset was split evenly. Profiled with immunoSEQ multiplex PCR; TCRdb holds only in-frame clones, not every one. The sample includes 2 million to 3 million clones, under 95% of them seen just once. Remarks on this clone: No antigen is known for it.

CDR3 length: 13 residues. Germline CDR1 is SQVTM and CDR2 is ANQGSEA. With 1 base removed from V and 0 bases from J, the gap between germline ends came to 4 bases. Input material: naive CD4+ T cells from PBMCs. Subset here: CD45RA+ positively selected. This TCR was sampled from a man younger than 35 in good health. Some clones in this sample may be carry-over from other donors' samples. The rearrangement joins TRBV29-1 to TRBJ1-3; D gene ambiguous. CDR3 bases: TGCAGCGTTGAAGCCTACTCTGGAAACACCATATATTTT. It specifies CSVEAYSGNTIYF.